This T cell receptor (beta chain) stems from a study of cytomegalovirus exposure and HLA in healthy donors. A multiplex PCR was run with 60 Vbeta primers and 13 Jbeta primers. Libraries were prepared by immunoSEQ multiplex PCR; TCRdb keeps only in-frame clonotypes and omits some of them. Of 150,000 to 200,000 clones in the sample, approximately 80% were seen once. The sequence derives from a male donor in good health and CMV-seronegative. Sequencing input: PBMCs.

Here the CDR3 reads CSARVFSNTGELFF. CDR3 in DNA: TGTTCCGCCCGGGTATTTTCTAACACCGGGGAGCTGTTTTTT. The J gene is TRBJ2-2, the V gene TRBV7-9, with unresolved D. The CDR3 sequence is 14 residues long. The germline V gene has CDR1 SEHNR and CDR2 FQNEAQ (reference sequence). The full variable domain, in which reference TRBV7-9 and TRBJ2-2 provide the parts outside the CDR3, is DTGVSQNPRHKITKRGQNVTFRCDPISEHNRLYWYRQTLGQGPEFLTYFQNEAQLEKSRLLSDRFSAERPKGSFSTLEIQRTEQGDSAMYLCSARVFSNTGELFFGEGSRLTVL.